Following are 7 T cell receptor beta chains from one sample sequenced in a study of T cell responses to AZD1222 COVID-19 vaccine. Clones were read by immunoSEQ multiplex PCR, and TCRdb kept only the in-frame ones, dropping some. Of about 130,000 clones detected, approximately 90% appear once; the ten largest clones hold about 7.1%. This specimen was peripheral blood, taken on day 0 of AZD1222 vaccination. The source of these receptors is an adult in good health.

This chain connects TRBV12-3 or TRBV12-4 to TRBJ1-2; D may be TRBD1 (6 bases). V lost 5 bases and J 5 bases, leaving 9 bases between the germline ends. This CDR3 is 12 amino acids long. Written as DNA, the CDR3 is TGTGCCAGCAGTCCGGGACATTATGGCTACACCTTC. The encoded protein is CASSPGHYGYTF.

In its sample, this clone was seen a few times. Here the CDR3 DNA reads TGCGCCAGCAGTCTACAGAGCACCGGGGAGCTGTTTTTT. The encoded protein is CASSLQSTGELFF. The chain couples TRBV5-1 to TRBJ2-2; D is ambiguous. The germline V gene has CDR1 SGHRS and CDR2 YFSETQ. Deletions cut 5 bases from V and 4 bases from J, with 9 bases between. The CDR3 runs to 13 residues.

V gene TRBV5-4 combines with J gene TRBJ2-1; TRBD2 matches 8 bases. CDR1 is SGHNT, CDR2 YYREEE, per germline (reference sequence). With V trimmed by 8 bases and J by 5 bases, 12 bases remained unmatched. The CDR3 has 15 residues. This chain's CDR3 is CASYNAGTSNNEQFF. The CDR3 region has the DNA TGTGCCAGTTACAACGCCGGGACTAGTAACAATGAGCAGTTCTTC. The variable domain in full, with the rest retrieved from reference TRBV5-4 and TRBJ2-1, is ETGVTQSPTHLIKTRGQQVTLRCSSQSGHNTVSWYQQALGQGPQFIFQYYREEENGRGNFPPRFSGLQFPNYSSELNVNALELDDSALYLCASYNAGTSNNEQFFGPGTRLTVL.

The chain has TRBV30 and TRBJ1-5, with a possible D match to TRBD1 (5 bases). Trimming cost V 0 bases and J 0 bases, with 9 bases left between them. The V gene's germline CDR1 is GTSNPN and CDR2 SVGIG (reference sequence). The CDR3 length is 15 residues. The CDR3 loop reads CAWSVGRNSNQPQHF. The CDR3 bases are TGTGCCTGGAGTGTGGGGCGGAATAGCAATCAGCCCCAGCATTTT.

The CDR3 loop is CASSLGLLRDIYSPLHF. CDR3 bases: TGTGCCAGCAGCTTAGGACTCTTAAGGGACATTTATTCACCCCTCCACTTT. The genes are TRBV7-2 and TRBJ1-6; D is perhaps TRBD1 (6 bases). V was shortened by 1 base and J by 8 bases, with 18 bases between the two germline ends. The CDR3 covers 17 residues. Per germline, CDR1 SGHTA and CDR2 FQGNSA.

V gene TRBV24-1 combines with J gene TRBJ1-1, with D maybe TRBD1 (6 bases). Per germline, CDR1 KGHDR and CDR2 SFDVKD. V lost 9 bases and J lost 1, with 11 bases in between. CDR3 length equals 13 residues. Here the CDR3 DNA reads TGTGCCACCGGACAGAACGGGAACACTGAAGCTTTCTTT. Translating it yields CATGQNGNTEAFF.

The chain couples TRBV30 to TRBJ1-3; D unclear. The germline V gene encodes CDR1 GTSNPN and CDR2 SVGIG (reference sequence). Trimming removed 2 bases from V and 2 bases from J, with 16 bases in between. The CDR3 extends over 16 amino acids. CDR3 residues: CAWSSDGGGAGNTIYF. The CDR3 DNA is TGTGCCTGGAGTTCAGACGGTGGCGGGGCTGGAAACACCATATATTTT.